These 17 T cell receptor beta chains originate from one sample sequenced in a study of beta chain features in type 1 diabetes. These receptors have no identified antigens. The entirety of the isolated RNA underwent reverse transcription, so expressed TCRB transcripts were sequenced. Measured with immunoSEQ multiplex PCR; TCRdb has only the in-frame clones, and not every one. In the table there are 400,000 or so clones, 8.5% to 10% of which are singletons. Study-wide points: Among all four CD4+ subsets, Type 1 diabetes patients had TCRB CDR3s that were moderately but significantly shorter.

The sample taken for sequencing was central memory CD4+ T cells from blood. These TCRs come from a man aged 25-45 years with type 1 diabetes.

This clone was seen a handful of times. Other DNA sequences in the sample encode the same CDR3. The chain recombines TRBV7-9 with TRBJ2-1; D perhaps matches TRBD2 (6 bases). CDR3 length: 14 amino acids. Germline V lookup: CDR1 SEHNR, CDR2 FQNEAQ (reference sequence). Deletions cut 3 bases from V and 0 bases from J, with 6 bases between. The CDR3 DNA is TGTGCCAGCAGCTTCGGGGGCTCCTACAATGAGCAGTTCTTC. This encodes CASSFGGSYNEQFF.

This clone has ten or more counts. V gene TRBV19 combines with J gene TRBJ2-7; no definite D call. The CDR3 loop spans 11 amino acids. With 7 bases removed from V and 5 bases from J, the gap between germline ends came to 9 bases. Germline V lookup: CDR1 LNHDA, CDR2 SQIVND (reference sequence). The CDR3 loop reads CASTAWNEQYF. The CDR3 DNA sequence: TGTGCCAGTACCGCGTGGAACGAGCAGTACTTC.

This clone was counted a few times. The chain carries TRBV7-2 and TRBJ2-1; 11 bases are shared with TRBD2. V was pared by 7 bases and J by 4 bases, with 6 bases of the junction left unmatched. The germline V gene encodes CDR1 SGHTA and CDR2 FQGNSA. The length of the CDR3 is 15 residues. As DNA, the CDR3 is TGTGCCAGCACCTCAGGGACTAGCGGATACAATGAGCAGTTCTTC. Its translation is CASTSGTSGYNEQFF.

The chain couples TRBV7-9 to TRBJ2-3, with 9 bases lining up with TRBD1. This CDR3 is built from 14 residues. CDR1 SEHNR and CDR2 FQNEAQ come from the germline V gene (reference sequence). The V segment lost 7 bases and the J segment 2 bases; nucleotides outside the gene matches: 4. In nucleotides, the CDR3 is TGTGCCAGCATCCGGGACAGGGCCACAGATACGCAGTATTTT. This translates into CASIRDRATDTQYF.

The V and J genes are TRBV25-1 and TRBJ2-5, with TRBD1 matching over 7 bases. The CDR3 has 15 residues. From germline, CDR1 is MGHDK and CDR2 SYGVNS. With 5 bases clipped from V and 7 bases from J, the junction kept 13 bases outside the gene matches. CDR3 nucleotides: TGTGCCAGCAGTTCGGATGTAGGGGGCCGAGGGACCCAGTACTTC. Its translation is CASSSDVGGRGTQYF. The whole variable domain, filled in from reference TRBV25-1 and TRBJ2-5, reads EADIYQTPRYLVIGTGKKITLECSQTMGHDKMYWYQQDPGMELHLIHYSYGVNSTEKGDLSSESTVSRIRTEHFPLTLESARPSHTSQYLCASSSDVGGRGTQYFGPGTRLLVL.

This clone has just a few counts. V usage is TRBV29-1 and J usage is TRBJ2-3, with 13 bases fitting TRBD2. The CDR3 is made up of 16 amino acids. V shed 5 bases, J shed 3 bases, and the junction held 8 bases outside the gene matches. In germline, CDR1 is SQVTM, CDR2 ANQGSEA. The CDR3: CSVKGLAGKGTDTQYF. DNA of the CDR3: TGCAGCGTTAAGGGACTAGCGGGAAAAGGAACAGATACGCAGTATTTT.

This clone was picked up a small number of times. V is TRBV7-2 and J is TRBJ2-1; D is ambiguous. Germline CDR1 SGHTA, CDR2 FQGNSA. The CDR3 has 10 residues. The V and J ends lost 11 bases and 9 bases respectively, with 11 bases between them. The CDR3 protein is CASSVLEQFF. In nucleotides, the CDR3 is TGTGCCTCCTCGGTGCTTGAGCAGTTCTTC.

The V gene is TRBV5-1, the J gene TRBJ1-2; D unresolved. The germline CDR1 and CDR2 sequences are SGHRS and YFSETQ. V was trimmed by 0 bases and J by 2 bases, leaving 8 bases between them. This CDR3 has 14 amino acids. The CDR3 nucleotides read TGCGCCAGCAGCTTGGCCCCAAACAACTATGGCTACACCTTC. This sequence encodes CASSLAPNNYGYTF.

The table lists this clone with a few counts. V is TRBV7-8 and J is TRBJ2-7; weak D call: TRBD1 (7 bases). Germline assignment: CDR1 SGHVS and CDR2 FQNEAQ. V was cut by 5 bases and J by 0 bases, with 11 bases left in between. The CDR3 contains 14 residues. The CDR3 sequence: CASSGRDSSYEQYF. CDR3 bases: TGTGCCAGCAGCGGGCGGGACAGCTCCTACGAGCAGTACTTC.

The chain has TRBV10-1 and TRBJ1-1; D gene unclear. V lost 3 bases and J 1 base, leaving 6 bases between the germline ends. Germline CDR1 reads WNHNN; CDR2 reads SYGVQD (reference sequence). The CDR3 is 13 amino acids. CDR3 coding DNA: TGCGCCAGCAGTGATAAGGGGAACACTGAAGCTTTCTTT. This translates into CASSDKGNTEAFF.

This chain joins TRBV28 and TRBJ1-5, with 8 bases aligning to TRBD1. There are 16 residues in the CDR3. Germline V CDR1 and CDR2: MDHEN, SYDVKM. Losses at the gene ends were 7 bases for V and 6 bases for J; bases not matched to a gene: 14. The CDR3 sequence: CASTLAGQGGGQPQHF. DNA for the CDR3: TGTGCCAGCACCCTGGCCGGACAGGGCGGCGGTCAGCCCCAGCATTTT. The full variable domain, rest sourced from reference TRBV28 and TRBJ1-5, is DVKVTQSSRYLVKRTGEKVFLECVQDMDHENMFWYRQDPGLGLRLIYFSYDVKMKEKGDIPEGYSVSREKKERFSLILESASTNQTSMYLCASTLAGQGGGQPQHFGDGTRLSIL.

The chain links TRBV7-3 to TRBJ2-2; 10 positions agree with TRBD1. Unmatched junction bases numbered 11, after V lost 5 bases and J lost 2 bases. The length of the CDR3 is 18 residues. Per germline, CDR1 SGHTA and CDR2 FQGTGA. CDR3 protein: CASSPPSTGGINTGELFF. As DNA, the CDR3 is TGTGCCAGCAGCCCCCCGTCGACAGGGGGCATTAACACCGGGGAGCTGTTTTTT.

A few counts support this clone. This sequence joins TRBV19 and TRBJ1-1; D uncertain. Germline CDR1 reads LNHDA; CDR2 reads SQIVND (reference sequence). The V and J ends lost 3 bases and 3 bases respectively, with 11 bases between them. This CDR3 comprises 14 residues. CDR3 protein: CASSMNEGDTEAFF. The CDR3, as DNA: TGTGCCAGTAGTATGAATGAGGGAGACACTGAAGCTTTCTTT.

This clone came up a few times. The V gene is TRBV7-2, the J gene TRBJ2-3; D possibly uses TRBD1 or TRBD2 (5 bases each). V shed 1 base and J shed 10 bases, with 18 bases lying between them. This CDR3 contains 15 residues. Per the germline V gene, CDR1 is SGHTA and CDR2 is FQGNSA. CDR3 nucleotide sequence: TGTGCCAGCAGCTTAGGGCGGGCTGCAGGGCAGGCGCAGTATTTT. Its protein is CASSLGRAAGQAQYF.

This clone was observed a few times. The chain links TRBV30 to TRBJ2-1; TRBD2 aligns across 7 bases. CDR3 length equals 18 residues. CDR1 and CDR2 from the germline V gene are GTSNPN and SVGIG (reference sequence). V was clipped by 1 base and J by 7 bases; unmatched bases: 19. The CDR3: CAWSANPPRSGFWNEQFF. The CDR3 DNA reads TGTGCCTGGAGTGCAAACCCCCCTCGTAGCGGGTTTTGGAATGAGCAGTTCTTC.

There are many counts of this clone. The CDR3 nucleotides read TGCGCCAGCAGGCAAAACCACAGGAGCTCCTACGAGCAGTACTTC. Amino acids: CASRQNHRSSYEQYF. This chain uses TRBV23-1 with TRBJ2-7; D is perhaps TRBD1 (5 bases). TRBV23-1 is identified as an open reading frame with a role that is uncertain. V was clipped by 6 bases and J by 0 bases, with 15 bases between them. This CDR3 is built from 15 residues.

This clone was observed many times. The chain recombines TRBV5-1 with TRBJ2-1; D is unclear. This CDR3 contains 16 residues. The V end lost 1 base, the J end lost 0 bases, and 11 bases lay between the germline ends. Germline CDR1 and CDR2: SGHRS and YFSETQ. The CDR3 bases are TGCGCCAGCAGCTTGAGTCCCCGGAGCTCCTACAATGAGCAGTTCTTC. The encoded protein is CASSLSPRSSYNEQFF.